The rows below give T cell receptor beta chains drawn from one sample of a study of OX40 agonist ivuxolimab in advanced cancers. Sequenced by immunoSEQ multiplex PCR; TCRdb stores in-frame clones only, minus some. The profile shows tens of thousands of clones, less than 90% of them singletons. The sequencing here drew on CD4+ or CD8+ T cells sorted from blood, taken in a trial of the OX40 agonist ivuxolimab. All receptors come from an adult with an advanced solid tumor such as melanoma, head and neck, liver or kidney cancer. CDR3s include the opening cysteine and the closing phenylalanine or tryptophan. The order of the fields is clone size, D gene, J gene, V gene, CDR3 length, CDR3 protein, CDR3 DNA. A D gene is named only where the DNA matches it firmly. Where a row states a size, it is once, few, many or the class of an expanded clone; other rows omit it.

.	.	TRBJ1-5	TRBV28	15	CASSLVGRSNQPQHF	TGTGCCAGCAGTTTGGTGGGTCGCAGCAATCAGCCCCAGCATTTT
.	.	TRBJ1-3	TRBV5-6	14	CASTSRFYGNTIYF	TGTGCCAGCACCTCGCGCTTTTACGGAAACACCATATATTTT
.	TRBD2	TRBJ2-3	TRBV6-5	15	CASRPLAASTDTQYF	TGTGCCAGCAGGCCACTAGCGGCTAGCACAGATACGCAGTATTTT
.	TRBD1	TRBJ1-1	TRBV13	15	CASSSTDRGLAEAFF	TGTGCCAGCAGCTCTACCGACAGGGGGCTGGCTGAAGCTTTCTTT
.	.	TRBJ1-3	TRBV7-8	14	CASSISPGGNTIYF	TGTGCCAGCAGTATCAGTCCAGGAGGAAACACCATATATTTT
.	.	TRBJ2-7	TRBV6-1	12	CASSDSSYEQYF	TGTGCCAGCAGTGACTCCTCCTACGAGCAGTACTTC
.	.	TRBJ2-1	TRBV2	13	CASSHYDPKEQFF	TGTGCCAGCAGTCACTACGACCCAAAGGAGCAGTTCTTC
.	.	TRBJ2-7	TRBV6-5	15	CASSYSEAYSYEQYF	TGTGCCAGCAGTTACTCGGAAGCGTACTCCTACGAGCAGTACTTC
.	TRBD1	TRBJ1-1	TRBV2	13	CASSEAGTVEAFF	TGTGCCAGCAGTGAAGCCGGGACAGTTGAAGCTTTCTTT
.	.	TRBJ2-5	TRBV6-6	11	CASRSGGIQYF	TGTGCCAGCAGATCCGGGGGAATCCAGTACTTC
.	.	TRBJ2-3	TRBV21-1	19	CASSTSIRPGQLGTDTQYF	TGTGCCAGCAGCACTTCTATTAGGCCGGGACAACTGGGGACAGATACGCAGTATTTT
.	.	TRBJ2-7	TRBV29-1	12	CSVEVEGDEQYF	TGCAGCGTTGAAGTGGAAGGGGACGAGCAGTACTTC
.	.	TRBJ2-5	TRBV6-6	14	CASSYPDQRETQYF	TGTGCCAGCAGTTACCCGGATCAACGGGAGACCCAGTACTTC
once	.	TRBJ2-7	TRBV4-3	15	CASSQDYRADYEQYF	TGCGCCAGCAGCCAAGATTACAGGGCGGACTACGAGCAGTACTTC
.	TRBD1	TRBJ2-1	TRBV9	13	CASSVEGANEQFF	TGTGCCAGCAGCGTAGAGGGGGCGAACGAGCAGTTCTTC
few	.	TRBJ2-6	TRBV30	14	CAWSPGTGHYRLTF	TGTGCCTGGAGTCCGGGTACGGGACATTATCGACTGACTTTC
.	TRBD1	TRBJ2-3	TRBV5-4	15	CASSATGTGADTQYF	TGTGCCAGCAGCGCGACCGGGACAGGGGCAGATACGCAGTATTTT
.	.	TRBJ2-7	TRBV19	13	CASSTDGAYEQYF	TGTGCCAGTAGTACGGACGGCGCCTACGAGCAGTACTTC
.	TRBD2	TRBJ2-1	TRBV6-1	15	CASSPWSGRANEQFF	TGTGCCAGCAGTCCCTGGAGCGGGAGGGCAAATGAGCAGTTCTTC
.	.	TRBJ2-1	TRBV6-1	13	CASSEAPGNEQFF	TGTGCCAGCAGTGAAGCGCCCGGCAATGAGCAGTTCTTC
.	.	TRBJ2-7	TRBV21-1	15	CASSKVEGPSYEQYF	TGTGCCAGCAGCAAAGTAGAGGGACCCTCCTACGAGCAGTACTTC
.	.	TRBJ1-2	TRBV6-5	14	CASTSTGSIYGYTF	TGTGCCAGCACATCGACAGGATCCATCTATGGCTACACCTTC
.	.	TRBJ2-1	TRBV27	13	CASSFGGSLGVFF	TGTGCCAGCAGTTTTGGGGGGAGCCTCGGAGTTTTCTTC
.	TRBD1	TRBJ2-7	TRBV7-2	15	CASSAGTGEFYEQYF	TGTGCCAGCAGCGCCGGGACAGGGGAATTCTACGAGCAGTACTTC
.	.	TRBJ2-3	TRBV9	14	CASSDRWGTDTQYF	TGTGCCAGCAGCGATAGGTGGGGCACAGATACGCAGTATTTT
once	TRBD2	TRBJ2-1	TRBV19	17	CASSPTSGDTTYNEQFF	TGTGCCAGCAGTCCCACTAGCGGGGACACTACCTACAATGAGCAGTTCTTC
once	.	TRBJ2-5	TRBV19	19	CASSIPSSAQGGTEETQYF	TGTGCCAGTAGTATACCCAGTTCAGCCCAAGGGGGGACTGAAGAGACCCAGTACTTC
.	.	TRBJ1-2	TRBV7-8	14	CASSLQGHNYGYTF	TGTGCCAGCAGCTTACAGGGTCATAACTATGGCTACACCTTC
.	.	TRBJ1-2	TRBV19	15	CASSGPTTHFDGYTF	TGTGCCAGTAGTGGACCGACAACCCACTTTGATGGCTACACCTTC
once	.	TRBJ2-7	TRBV10-1	11	CASSDSALRYF	TGCGCCAGCAGTGATAGCGCTTTACGGTACTTC
.	.	TRBJ1-4	TRBV7-9	14	CASSRGGTNEKLFF	TGTGCCAGCAGCCGGGGAGGGACTAATGAAAAACTGTTTTTT
.	TRBD2	TRBJ2-1	TRBV29-1	12	CSVGGSYNEQFF	TGCAGCGTTGGCGGGAGTTACAATGAGCAGTTCTTC
.	TRBD2	TRBJ2-5	TRBV5-1	15	CASCSIGLGQETQYF	TGCGCCAGCTGCTCCATCGGACTAGGACAAGAGACCCAGTACTTC
.	.	TRBJ2-5	TRBV27	13	CASSPLSRETQYF	TGTGCCAGCAGTCCCCTCAGCCGGGAGACCCAGTACTTC
.	.	TRBJ2-6	TRBV27	17	CASSLLGVGGGANVLTF	TGTGCCAGCAGTTTATTGGGGGTAGGTGGTGGGGCCAACGTCCTGACTTTC
.	TRBD1	TRBJ2-7	TRBV27	15	CASRRAGTGGNEQYF	TGTGCCAGCAGACGTGCCGGGACAGGGGGAAACGAGCAGTACTTC
.	.	TRBJ1-5	TRBV5-1	12	CASNKGYQPQHF	TGCGCCAGCAACAAGGGGTATCAGCCCCAGCATTTT
few	.	TRBJ1-2	TRBV6-1	13	CASRNLETYGYTF	TGTGCCAGCAGAAATCTAGAGACCTATGGCTACACCTTC
medium-sized	TRBD2	TRBJ2-7	TRBV5-5	14	CASSFGLAAYEQYF	TGTGCCAGCAGCTTTGGACTAGCGGCTTACGAGCAGTACTTC
.	TRBD1	TRBJ2-3	TRBV5-1	15	CASSLGQGEADTQYF	TGCGCCAGCAGCTTGGGACAGGGTGAAGCAGATACGCAGTATTTT
.	.	TRBJ2-7	TRBV14	14	CASSQGVRGYEQYF	TGTGCCAGCAGCCAAGGTGTCAGAGGATACGAGCAGTACTTC
.	.	TRBJ2-1	TRBV28	14	CASSLRLTYNEQFF	TGTGCCAGCAGTTTAAGGTTGACCTACAATGAGCAGTTCTTC
.	.	TRBJ2-3	TRBV5-4	16	CASSQDQGSGTDTQYF	TGTGCCAGCAGCCAAGATCAAGGTAGCGGCACAGATACGCAGTATTTT
.	.	TRBJ1-1	TRBV5-4	12	CASSQGNTEAFF	TGTGCCAGCAGTCAGGGGAACACTGAAGCTTTCTTT
.	TRBD1	TRBJ1-5	TRBV5-6	17	CASTLRGTASLNQPQHF	TGTGCCAGCACCCTACGGGGGACAGCATCCTTGAATCAGCCCCAGCATTTT
few	TRBD2	TRBJ2-1	TRBV6-4	15	CASSGTSGADNEQFF	TGTGCCAGCAGCGGGACTAGCGGGGCTGACAATGAGCAGTTCTTC
.	.	TRBJ2-5	TRBV7-9	14	CASSRLGFQETQYF	TGTGCCAGCAGCCGACTTGGGTTCCAAGAGACCCAGTACTTC
.	.	TRBJ2-1	TRBV30	11	CAWSGNSEQFF	TGTGCCTGGAGCGGGAACTCTGAGCAGTTCTTC
.	.	TRBJ2-1	TRBV2	12	CAPREPYNEQFF	TGTGCCCCACGCGAACCCTACAATGAGCAGTTCTTC
.	TRBD2	TRBJ2-7	TRBV6-5	14	CASGSGSGTYEQYF	TGTGCCAGCGGGTCTGGCAGCGGGACCTACGAGCAGTACTTC
.	TRBD2	TRBJ2-7	TRBV9	14	CASSLTSGTDEQYF	TGTGCCAGCAGCCTGACTAGCGGGACTGACGAGCAGTACTTC